This T cell receptor (beta chain) was sequenced during a study of Ad26.COV2.S vaccination and SARS-CoV-2 variants. Study-wide background: Dosing was one shot or two shots 56 days apart. Points from the study as a whole: It was vaccine recipients, not placebo recipients, who had the higher spike-specific TCR breadth. Possible underestimation of total T cell responses by the TCR breadth and depth analyses was noted.

Measured with immunoSEQ multiplex PCR; TCRdb has only the in-frame clones, and not every one. The top ten hold less than 5.5% of the sample, which has over 400,000 clones, about 90% seen once. Indicated treatment: around 19 received Ad26.COV2.S at low or high dose, single or two shots; 5 received placebo; per-sample allocation not given. At day 63 after the first vaccine or placebo injection, samples were drawn. In Boston, an adult donor aged 18-55 years took part. Comments on this clone: No antigen is known for it.

The sequence came from a person between 18 and 60 years old who received the Ad26.COV2.S COVID-19 vaccine or a placebo. Sequenced material: peripheral blood, taken in a trial of Ad26.COV2.S vaccine versus placebo.

This chain's CDR3 is CASSERMGTTEAFF. CDR3 coding DNA: TGTGCCAGCAGTGAACGGATGGGTACCACTGAAGCTTTCTTT. The J gene is TRBJ1-1, the V gene TRBV6-1; D gene ambiguous. This CDR3 is built from 14 residues. Germline CDR1 reads MNHNS; CDR2 reads SASEGT. The V end was cut by 2 bases, the J end by 4 bases, with 11 bases between.